This T cell receptor (beta chain) appears in the sequencing data of a study of OX40 agonist ivuxolimab in advanced cancers. Study-level information: Ivuxolimab, an antibody that agonizes OX40 (CD134), was administered to the patients.

With respect to this clone: What it binds is not known.

This CDR3 comprises 13 residues. The V end was cut by 1 base, the J end by 7 bases, with 11 bases between. Germline CDR1 SGHDT, CDR2 YYEEEE. The protocol was immunoSEQ multiplex PCR, while the TCRdb copy is restricted to in-frame clones and leaves out a portion. The repertoire includes about 48,000 clones, approximately 86% of them detected once, and approximately 2% sits in the top ten. The study's findings and limits: Dose levels from 0.1 to 3.0 mg/kg saw CD4+ and CD8+ blood T cells expand clonally by week 6. People who partly responded at 0.1-3.0 mg/kg had some of the least clonal expansion seen. Mean expanded clone counts were higher in CD8+ than CD4+ T cells.

The V and J genes are TRBV5-6 and TRBJ1-2; D possibly corresponds to TRBD1 (6 bases). The sequencing used CD4+ or CD8+ T cells sorted from blood, collected in a trial of the OX40 agonist ivuxolimab. The clonotype originates from an adult with an advanced solid tumor such as melanoma, head and neck, liver or kidney cancer. The CDR3 spells CASSLTGGGGYTF. The CDR3 coding sequence is TGTGCCAGCAGCTTGACCGGGGGCGGTGGCTACACCTTC.